This T cell receptor (beta chain) was profiled in a study of T cells in Graves' hyperthyroidism and ophthalmopathy. The V gene end was trimmed by 2 bases and the J gene end by 0 bases; junction bases not matched to a gene: 10. The CDR3 spans 17 residues. The V gene's germline CDR1 is SGHKS and CDR2 YYEKEE (reference sequence). Amplified TCR beta CDR3 regions came from RNA transcripts. HTBI primers were used for first-round RT-PCR of the TCR CDR3. In TCRdb, the multiplex PCR reads were re-called with MiXCR into one record per CDR3 protein. There are about 500,000 distinct CDR3 sequences in the sample; about 16% occur only once, and about 29% lies in the top ten.

V gene TRBV5-5 combines with J gene TRBJ2-7, with TRBD1 matching over 8 bases. The sequence came from a woman in her thirties with Graves' ophthalmopathy. The sample consisted of blood. CDR3 in DNA: TGTGCCAGCAGCTTCCGGTCTAGACAGGGGAACTCCTACGAGCAGTACTTC. As protein: CASSFRSRQGNSYEQYF.